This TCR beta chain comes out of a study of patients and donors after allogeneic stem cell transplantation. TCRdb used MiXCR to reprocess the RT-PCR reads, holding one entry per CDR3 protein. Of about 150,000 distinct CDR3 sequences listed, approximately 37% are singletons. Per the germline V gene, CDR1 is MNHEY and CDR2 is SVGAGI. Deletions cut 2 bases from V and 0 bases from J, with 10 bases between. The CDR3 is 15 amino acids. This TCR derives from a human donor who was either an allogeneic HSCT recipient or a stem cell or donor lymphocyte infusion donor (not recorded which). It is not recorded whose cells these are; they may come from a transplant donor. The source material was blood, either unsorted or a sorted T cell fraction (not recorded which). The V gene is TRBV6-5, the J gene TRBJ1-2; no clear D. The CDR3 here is CASSYLGRSNYGYTF. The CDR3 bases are TGTGCCAGCAGTTACCTGGGCCGTTCTAACTATGGCTACACCTTC.